The 17 T cell receptor beta chains listed next were all sequenced from one sample in a study of cytomegalovirus exposure and HLA in healthy donors (dated 2017 in TCRdb). Library method: the immunoSEQ multiplex PCR assay. For the multiplex PCR, a mixture combining 60 forward primers for TCR Vbeta segments and 13 reverse primers for TCR Jbeta segments was used. The table was pulled from immuneACCESS by TCRdb, which kept in-frame rearrangements only. Such tables lose some clones; where checked, under half of the loss comes from unresolved V genes, and the rest has no known cause. The sample table records around 130,000 clones; under 90% of these occur just once. Clones ranked in the top ten supply 4% to 4.5% of the sample. Material for sequencing was PBMCs. Receptors were obtained from a woman aged 40-49 years in good health and CMV-seronegative.

The chain joins TRBV27 to TRBJ2-1, with 11 nucleotides matching TRBD2. Looked up from germline, CDR1 is MNHEY and CDR2 is SMNVEV (reference sequence). The CDR3 consists of 14 residues. V lost 6 bases and J lost 3; bases outside the gene matches: 1. This chain's CDR3 is CASSTSGGYNEQFF. The CDR3 DNA sequence: TGTGCCAGCAGCACTAGCGGGGGCTACAATGAGCAGTTCTTC.

The chain couples TRBV6-1 to TRBJ2-2; D is perhaps TRBD1 (6 bases). V lost 2 bases and J 7 bases, leaving 11 bases between the germline ends. Germline CDR1 and CDR2: MNHNS and SASEGT. This CDR3 has 14 amino acids. The CDR3 DNA reads TGTGCCAGCAGTGAAAGGAGAGGGGGCGGGGAGCTGTTTTTT. Protein sequence: CASSERRGGGELFF.

This chain connects TRBV6-1 to TRBJ1-2, with TRBD1 identical over 7 bases. Losses at the gene ends were 2 bases for V and 5 bases for J; bases not matched to a gene: 8. This CDR3 is built from 15 residues. CDR1 MNHNS and CDR2 SASEGT come from the germline V gene. For the CDR3, the DNA is TGTGCCAGCAGTGAATGGGACAGTGTACTGTATGGCTACACCTTC. Protein: CASSEWDSVLYGYTF.

A few counts support this clone. V gene TRBV28 combines with J gene TRBJ1-1; D is unresolved. Trimming left V 7 bases short and J 1 base short, with 13 bases between. The CDR3 consists of 14 residues. CDR1 and CDR2 (germline): MDHEN, SYDVKM. CDR3 in amino acids: CASTEVSQNTEAFF. CDR3 bases: TGTGCCAGCACCGAAGTTAGCCAGAACACTGAAGCTTTCTTT.

This clone occurred once. The rearrangement uses TRBV5-1 and TRBJ2-1; 8 positions match TRBD1. The length of the CDR3 is 15 residues. Germline V gene lookup returns CDR1 SGHRS and CDR2 YFSETQ. The ends lost 2 bases at V and 7 bases at J; junction bases unmatched: 8. The CDR3 nucleotides are TGCGCCAGCAGCTTCGTCCTAGACAGGGGTAATGAGCAGTTCTTC. It translates to CASSFVLDRGNEQFF.

To note about this clone: The sample holds other DNA sequences that translate to the same CDR3. The V and J genes are TRBV13 and TRBJ2-1, with 8 bases fitting TRBD1. CDR3 length: 15 amino acids. The ends lost 0 bases at V and 4 bases at J; junction bases unmatched: 2. CDR1 PRHDT and CDR2 FYEKMQ come from the germline V gene (reference sequence). CDR3 nucleotide sequence: TGTGCCAGCAGCTTAGGCAGGGGGCGTTACAATGAGCAGTTCTTC. Encoded protein: CASSLGRGRYNEQFF.

The chain joins TRBV28 to TRBJ2-5, with 10 nucleotides matching TRBD1. CDR3 length: 16 amino acids. V gave up 1 base and J gave up 4 bases; unmatched junction bases: 6. CDR1 MDHEN and CDR2 SYDVKM come from the germline V gene. The CDR3 DNA follows: TGTGCCAGCAGTTTATACCGGGACAGGGGAGGAGAGACCCAGTACTTC. Protein product: CASSLYRDRGGETQYF. Together with reference TRBV28 and TRBJ2-5, the CDR3 gives the full variable domain: DVKVTQSSRYLVKRTGEKVFLECVQDMDHENMFWYRQDPGLGLRLIYFSYDVKMKEKGDIPEGYSVSREKKERFSLILESASTNQTSMYLCASSLYRDRGGETQYFGPGTRLLVL.

This clone was seen a single time. The rearrangement joins TRBV28 to TRBJ1-4; D remains ambiguous. The V gene lost 5 bases and the J gene lost 0 bases, with 7 bases spanning the gap. CDR3 length: 14 residues. Germline CDR1 is MDHEN and CDR2 is SYDVKM. For the CDR3, the DNA is TGTGCCAGCAGTGCGGGCACAACTAATGAAAAACTGTTTTTT. It codes for CASSAGTTNEKLFF.

The rearrangement uses TRBV6-1 and TRBJ2-3; 7 bases line up with TRBD1. Trimming took 6 bases from V and 3 from J; bases not matched to a gene: 6. Germline values: CDR1 MNHNS, CDR2 SASEGT. This CDR3 has 14 residues. The CDR3 region is CASREAGGTDTQYF. As DNA, the CDR3 is TGTGCCAGCAGGGAGGCAGGGGGAACAGATACGCAGTATTTT.

In nucleotides, the CDR3 is TGTGCCAGCAGCTTGACTAGCCCTAGCACAGATACGCAGTATTTT. Its protein product is CASSLTSPSTDTQYF. The rearrangement joins TRBV5-4 to TRBJ2-3, with D possibly TRBD2 on 6 matching bases. Between the trimmed V and J ends, which lost 1 base and 0 bases, there was a span of 9 bases. The CDR3 consists of 15 residues. The germline V gene has CDR1 SGHNT and CDR2 YYREEE (reference sequence).

This chain uses TRBV5-1 with TRBJ2-5; 9 bases are a match to TRBD2. The CDR3 is 16 residues long. Germline CDR1 SGHRS, CDR2 YFSETQ. V was pared by 2 bases and J by 5 bases, with 10 bases of the junction left unmatched. This CDR3 is CASSLPGGSGSETQYF. The CDR3 coding sequence is TGCGCCAGCAGCTTACCTGGAGGTAGCGGGAGTGAGACCCAGTACTTC.

The chain carries TRBV9 and TRBJ2-3; maybe TRBD2 (7 bases). V was pared by 3 bases and J by 3 bases, with 17 bases between. Germline V CDR1 and CDR2: SGDLS, YYNGEE. This CDR3 has 16 amino acids. The CDR3 loop reads CASSDVGGGATDTQYF. DNA for the CDR3: TGTGCCAGCAGCGACGTAGGGGGGGGCGCGACAGATACGCAGTATTTT.

V is TRBV28 and J is TRBJ1-2, with D hard to call. Germline CDR1 is MDHEN and CDR2 is SYDVKM. Deletions cut 4 bases from V and 4 bases from J, with 7 bases between. The CDR3 is 12 residues long. The CDR3 DNA reads as TGTGCCAGCAGTTCGACACGCTATGGCTACACCTTC. Translated: CASSSTRYGYTF.

There are a few counts of this clone. J is TRBJ1-4 and V is TRBV18, with D unclear. Germline CDR1 reads KGHSH; CDR2 reads LQKENI. This CDR3 region has 13 residues. V lost 4 bases and J lost 3, with 6 bases in between. CDR3 amino acids: CASSRGSNEKLFF. DNA of the CDR3: TGTGCCAGCTCACGAGGCTCTAATGAAAAACTGTTTTTT.

The rearrangement uses TRBV7-2 and TRBJ1-2, with D perhaps TRBD1 (6 bases). This CDR3 region has 13 residues. Germline CDR1 SGHTA, CDR2 FQGNSA. V was clipped by 5 bases and J by 8 bases, with 15 bases between them. Here the CDR3 DNA reads TGTGCCAGCAGCCTGGGGTCACAGGGCGGCTACACCTTC. This sequence encodes CASSLGSQGGYTF.

The chain couples TRBV4-3 to TRBJ2-1; 9 bases match TRBD2. The trim removed 0 bases at V and 7 bases at J, leaving 4 bases unmatched. The germline CDR1 and CDR2 sequences are LGHNA and YSLEER. This CDR3 is 15 amino acids long. The CDR3 reads CASSQDLAGVNEQFF. CDR3 nucleotide sequence: TGCGCCAGCAGCCAAGACTTAGCGGGAGTTAATGAGCAGTTCTTC.

This clone was detected only once. This chain joins TRBV10-3 and TRBJ1-2; 8 nucleotides line up with TRBD1. CDR3 length: 15 residues. The germline CDR1 and CDR2 sequences are ENHRY and SYGVKD. Trimming cost V 4 bases and J 4 bases; bases outside gene matches: 8. CDR3 sequence reads: CAISGSRTGTYGYTF. The CDR3, as DNA: TGTGCCATCAGTGGTTCTAGGACAGGGACCTATGGCTACACCTTC.